The text below deals with one TCR beta chain. The antigen remains undetermined. This sample was taken from a study of cytomegalovirus exposure and HLA in healthy donors. Regarding the study as a whole: One variant, a missense change in DCLRE1C, was linked in a later analysis to TCR beta V- and J-gene trimming. Later analysis indicated greater clonal expansion among HLA-associated TCR beta chains than among equally common other chains.

Germline V CDR1 and CDR2: SGHTA, FQGNSA. CDR3 size: 16 residues. The V and J ends lost 2 bases and 1 base respectively, with 12 bases between them. PCR amplification relied on 60 Vbeta primers (plus 13 Jbeta primers). Generated by immunoSEQ multiplex PCR, the TCRdb table keeps only in-frame clones and is missing some. The data hold 150,000 to 200,000 clones, with about 80% observed a single time. The chain joins TRBV7-2 to TRBJ1-3; perhaps TRBD1 as D (5 bases). The clonotype comes from an older woman in good health and CMV-seropositive. The sequenced material came from PBMCs. The CDR3 sequence: CASSLTGSSSGNTIYF. CDR3 in DNA: TGTGCCAGCAGCTTAACAGGCTCCTCGTCTGGAAACACCATATATTTT.